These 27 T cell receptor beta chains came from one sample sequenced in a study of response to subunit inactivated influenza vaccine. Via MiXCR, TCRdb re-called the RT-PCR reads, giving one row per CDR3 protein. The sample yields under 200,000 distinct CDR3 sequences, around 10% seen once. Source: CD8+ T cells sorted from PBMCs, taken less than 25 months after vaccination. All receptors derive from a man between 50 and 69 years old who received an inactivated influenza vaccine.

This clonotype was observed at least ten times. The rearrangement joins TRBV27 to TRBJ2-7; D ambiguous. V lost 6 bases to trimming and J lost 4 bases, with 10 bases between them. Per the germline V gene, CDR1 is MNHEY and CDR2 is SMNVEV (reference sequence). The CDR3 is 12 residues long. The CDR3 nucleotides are TGTGCCAGCAGATCCGGCCTTTACGAGCAGTACTTC. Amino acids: CASRSGLYEQYF.

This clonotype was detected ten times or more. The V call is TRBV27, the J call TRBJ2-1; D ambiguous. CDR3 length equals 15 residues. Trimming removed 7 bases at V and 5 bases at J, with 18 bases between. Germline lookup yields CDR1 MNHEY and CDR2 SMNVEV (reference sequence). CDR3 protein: CASTSARRTDNEQFF. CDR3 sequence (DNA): TGTGCCAGCACCTCGGCGCGCCGCACGGACAATGAGCAGTTCTTC.

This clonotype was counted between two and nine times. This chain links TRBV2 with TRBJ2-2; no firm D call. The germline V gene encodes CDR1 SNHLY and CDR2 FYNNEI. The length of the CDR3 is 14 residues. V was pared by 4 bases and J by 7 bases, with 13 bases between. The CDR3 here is CASSVGAFGGELFF. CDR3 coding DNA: TGTGCCAGCAGTGTTGGAGCATTTGGCGGGGAGCTGTTTTTT.

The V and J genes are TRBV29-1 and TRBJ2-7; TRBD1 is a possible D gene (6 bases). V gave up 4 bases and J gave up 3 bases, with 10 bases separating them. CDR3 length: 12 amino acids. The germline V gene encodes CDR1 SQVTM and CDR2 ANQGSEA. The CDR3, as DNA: TGCAGCGTTGGGGACACGGACTACGAGCAGTACTTC. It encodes CSVGDTDYEQYF.

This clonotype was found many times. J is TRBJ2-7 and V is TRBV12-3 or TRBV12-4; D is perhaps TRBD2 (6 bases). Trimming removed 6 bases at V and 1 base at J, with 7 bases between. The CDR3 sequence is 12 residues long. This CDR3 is CASSGGSYEQYF. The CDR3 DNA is TGTGCCAGCAGCGGGGGTTCCTACGAGCAGTACTTC.

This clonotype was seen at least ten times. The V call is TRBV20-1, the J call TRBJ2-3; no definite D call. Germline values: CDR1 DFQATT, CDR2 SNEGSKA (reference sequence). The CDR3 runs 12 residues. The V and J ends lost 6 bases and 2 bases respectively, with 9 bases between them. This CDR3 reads CSARRITDTQYF. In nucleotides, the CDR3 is TGCAGTGCCCGGCGCATCACAGATACGCAGTATTTT.

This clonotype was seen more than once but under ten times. The CDR3 loop is CASSRGGSGIRNEQFF. The CDR3 nucleotides read TGTGCCAGCAGCCGCGGGGGAAGTGGTATAAGGAATGAGCAGTTCTTC. V is TRBV9 and J is TRBJ2-1; 7 nucleotides agree with TRBD2. The germline CDR1 and CDR2 sequences are SGDLS and YYNGEE. V shed 4 bases and J 7 bases; nucleotides not matched to a gene: 14. The CDR3 has 16 amino acids.

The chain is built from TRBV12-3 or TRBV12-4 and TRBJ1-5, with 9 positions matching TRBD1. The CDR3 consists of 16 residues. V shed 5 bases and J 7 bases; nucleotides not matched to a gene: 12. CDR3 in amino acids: CASSKTRTGDRQPQHF. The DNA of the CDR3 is TGTGCCAGCAGTAAAACCCGGACAGGGGATCGGCAGCCCCAGCATTTT.

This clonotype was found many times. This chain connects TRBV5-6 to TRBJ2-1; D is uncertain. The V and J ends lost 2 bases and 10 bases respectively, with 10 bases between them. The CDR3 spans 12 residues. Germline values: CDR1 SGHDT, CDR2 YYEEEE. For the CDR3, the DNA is TGTGCCAGCAGCTTTCCCCCCAGCGAGCAGTTCTTC. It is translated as CASSFPPSEQFF.

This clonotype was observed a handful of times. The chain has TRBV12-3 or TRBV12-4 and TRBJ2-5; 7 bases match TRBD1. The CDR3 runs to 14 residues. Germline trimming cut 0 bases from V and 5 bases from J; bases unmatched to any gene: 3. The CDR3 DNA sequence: TGTGCCAGCAGTTTAGCAGGGGGCGGGGAGACCCAGTACTTC. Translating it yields CASSLAGGGETQYF.

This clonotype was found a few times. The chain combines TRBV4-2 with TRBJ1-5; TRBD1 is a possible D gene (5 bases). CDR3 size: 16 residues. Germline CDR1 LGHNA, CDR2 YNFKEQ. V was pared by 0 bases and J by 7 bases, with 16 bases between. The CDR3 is CASSQDLEDIGQPQHF. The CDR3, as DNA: TGTGCCAGCAGCCAAGATCTTGAGGACATCGGGCAGCCCCAGCATTTT.

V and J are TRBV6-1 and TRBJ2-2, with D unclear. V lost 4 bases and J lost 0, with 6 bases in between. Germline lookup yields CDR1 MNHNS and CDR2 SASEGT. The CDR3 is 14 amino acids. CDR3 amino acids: CASSVLPNTGELFF. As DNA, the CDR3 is TGTGCCAGCAGTGTGCTACCGAACACCGGGGAGCTGTTTTTT.

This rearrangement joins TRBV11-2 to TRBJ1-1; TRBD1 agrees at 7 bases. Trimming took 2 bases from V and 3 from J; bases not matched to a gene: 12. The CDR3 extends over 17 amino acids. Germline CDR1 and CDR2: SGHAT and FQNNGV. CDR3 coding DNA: TGTGCCAGCAGCTTATCACAACTACAGGGGTACGACACTGAAGCTTTCTTT. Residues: CASSLSQLQGYDTEAFF.

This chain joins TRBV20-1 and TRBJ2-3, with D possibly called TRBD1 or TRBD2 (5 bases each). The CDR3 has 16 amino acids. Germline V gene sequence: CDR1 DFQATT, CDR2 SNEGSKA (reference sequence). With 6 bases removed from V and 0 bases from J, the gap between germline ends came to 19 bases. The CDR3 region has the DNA TGCAGTGCCGATGGCCGGGACCCCTCTAGCACAGATACGCAGTATTTT. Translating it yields CSADGRDPSSTDTQYF.

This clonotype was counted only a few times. CDR3 residues: CASSLQPGQLNEQFF. The CDR3 DNA follows: TGTGCCAGCAGCTTACAACCGGGACAATTGAATGAGCAGTTCTTC. V and J are TRBV7-3 and TRBJ2-1; the D gene is possibly TRBD1 (6 bases). V shed 2 bases and J shed 7 bases, with 15 bases lying between them. This CDR3 is built from 15 residues. Germline assignment: CDR1 SGHTA and CDR2 FQGTGA.

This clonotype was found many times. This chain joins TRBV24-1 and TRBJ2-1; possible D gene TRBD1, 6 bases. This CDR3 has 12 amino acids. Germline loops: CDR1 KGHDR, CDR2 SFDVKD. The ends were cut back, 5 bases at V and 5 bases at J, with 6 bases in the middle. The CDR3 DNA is TGTGCCACCAGTGCAGGGGACAATGAGCAGTTCTTC. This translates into CATSAGDNEQFF.

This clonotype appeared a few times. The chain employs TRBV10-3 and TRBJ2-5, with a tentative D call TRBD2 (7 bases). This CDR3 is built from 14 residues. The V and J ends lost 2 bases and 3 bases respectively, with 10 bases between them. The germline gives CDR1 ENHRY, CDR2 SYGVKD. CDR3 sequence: CAISEAGAKETQYF. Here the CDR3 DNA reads TGTGCCATCAGTGAGGCGGGGGCAAAAGAGACCCAGTACTTC.

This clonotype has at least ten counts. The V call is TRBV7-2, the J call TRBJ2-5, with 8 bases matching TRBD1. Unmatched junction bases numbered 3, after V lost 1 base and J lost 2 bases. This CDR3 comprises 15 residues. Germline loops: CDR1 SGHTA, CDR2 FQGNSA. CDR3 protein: CASSLGTGYQETQYF. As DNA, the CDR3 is TGTGCCAGCAGCTTAGGGACAGGGTATCAAGAGACCCAGTACTTC.

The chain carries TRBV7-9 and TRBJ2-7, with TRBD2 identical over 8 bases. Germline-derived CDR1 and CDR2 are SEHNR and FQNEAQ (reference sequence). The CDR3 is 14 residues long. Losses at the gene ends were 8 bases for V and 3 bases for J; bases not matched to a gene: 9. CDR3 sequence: CASGFQSGSYEQYF. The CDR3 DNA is TGTGCCAGCGGATTTCAGAGCGGGAGCTACGAGCAGTACTTC.

The CDR3 sequence is CASSFGLAGGDLTDTQYF. CDR3 sequence (DNA): TGTGCCAGCAGCTTCGGACTAGCGGGGGGCGATTTGACAGATACGCAGTATTTT. V and J are TRBV5-6 and TRBJ2-3, with 14 positions matching TRBD2. Per germline, CDR1 SGHDT and CDR2 YYEEEE. The V and J ends lost 2 bases and 3 bases, in that order; junction bases with no gene match: 8. This CDR3 is built from 18 residues.

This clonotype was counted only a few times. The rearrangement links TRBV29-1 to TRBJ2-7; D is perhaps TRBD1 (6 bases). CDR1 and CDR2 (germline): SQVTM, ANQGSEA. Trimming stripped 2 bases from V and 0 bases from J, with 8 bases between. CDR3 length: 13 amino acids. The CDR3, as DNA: TGCAGCGTTGAATCAGGGGCCTCCTACGAGCAGTACTTC. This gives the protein CSVESGASYEQYF.

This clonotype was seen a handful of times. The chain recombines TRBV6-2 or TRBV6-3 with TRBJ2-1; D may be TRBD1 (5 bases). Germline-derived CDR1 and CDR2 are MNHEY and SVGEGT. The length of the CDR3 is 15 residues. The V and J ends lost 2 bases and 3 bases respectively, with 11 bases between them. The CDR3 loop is CASSYVGRVYNEQFF. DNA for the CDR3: TGTGCCAGCAGTTACGTCGGCAGGGTCTACAATGAGCAGTTCTTC.

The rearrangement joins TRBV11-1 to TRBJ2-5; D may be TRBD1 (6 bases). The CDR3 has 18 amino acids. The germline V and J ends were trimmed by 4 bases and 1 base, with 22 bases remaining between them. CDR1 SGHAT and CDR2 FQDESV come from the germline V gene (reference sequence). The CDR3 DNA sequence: TGTGCCAGCAGCTATAACGCCCGGACAGCACGACTCCAAGAGACCCAGTACTTC. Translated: CASSYNARTARLQETQYF.

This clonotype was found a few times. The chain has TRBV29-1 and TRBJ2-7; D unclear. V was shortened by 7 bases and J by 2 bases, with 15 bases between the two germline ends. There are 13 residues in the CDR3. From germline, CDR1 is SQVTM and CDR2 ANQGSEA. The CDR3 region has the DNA TGCAGCGCCGCTTTGACCCGGACCTACGAGCAGTACTTC. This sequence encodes CSAALTRTYEQYF.

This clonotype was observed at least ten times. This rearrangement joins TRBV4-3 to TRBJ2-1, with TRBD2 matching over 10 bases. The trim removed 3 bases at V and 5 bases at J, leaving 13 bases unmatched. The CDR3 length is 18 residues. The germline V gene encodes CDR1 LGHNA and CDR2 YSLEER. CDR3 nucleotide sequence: TGCGCCAGCAGCCACTCGCGTACCGGACTAGCGGCTAACAATGAGCAGTTCTTC. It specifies CASSHSRTGLAANNEQFF.

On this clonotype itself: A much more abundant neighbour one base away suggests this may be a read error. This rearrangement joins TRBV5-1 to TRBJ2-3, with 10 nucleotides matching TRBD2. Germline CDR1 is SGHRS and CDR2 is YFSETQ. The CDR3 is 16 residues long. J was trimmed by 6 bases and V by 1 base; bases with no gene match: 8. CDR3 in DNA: TGCGCCAGCAGCTTGACACAGCGGGGGGGCTGGGATACGCAGTATTTT. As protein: CASSLTQRGGWDTQYF.

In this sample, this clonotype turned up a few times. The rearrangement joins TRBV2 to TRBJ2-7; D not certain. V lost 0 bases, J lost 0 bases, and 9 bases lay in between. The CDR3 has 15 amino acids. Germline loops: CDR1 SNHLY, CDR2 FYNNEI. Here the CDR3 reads CASSEAQTISYEQYF. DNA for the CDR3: TGTGCCAGCAGTGAAGCCCAGACAATCTCCTACGAGCAGTACTTC.